This entry describes one T cell receptor beta chain. The specificity of this receptor is unknown. Base qualities were left out, and no much larger clone turns up one base away. The CDR3 covers 13 residues, taking in both the cysteine and the phenylalanine. Only the CDR3 region is kept as DNA, spanning 39 bases read in frame from base 1. In the germline V gene, CDR1 corresponds to MRHNA and CDR2 to SNTAGT. The junction carries 8 bases between V and J, which are trimmed by 3 bases and 4 bases respectively. The immunoSEQ Assay, a bias-controlled multiplex PCR, was used to amplify TCRbeta CDR3 regions from genomic DNA. On the authors' methods: Nucleated cell counts per sample were estimated from amplification of reference gene primers within the assay. To quantify the absolute abundance of each unique TCRbeta CDR3 rearrangement, sequence reads were collapsed and filtered. For each sample, productive Simpson clonality was calculated as the square root of Simpson's diversity index over productive rearrangements. Entries here come from immuneACCESS through TCRdb and include only in-frame sequences with V and J called. Some clones fail to appear in such tables; in the studies checked, an unresolved V gene covers under half of the shortfall, and the cause of the remainder is unknown. The V and J calls and clone size are taken from that table; D and trimming were inferred from the DNA. This sample has approximately 91,000 clones in its table, and approximately 80% of those were observed once. The top ten hold about 20% of the sample.

The entry originates in a study of blood T cell repertoires in COVID-19 (dated by TCRdb to about 2020). About the study as a whole: Collaborator samples came from the United States, Italy and Spain and covered acute and convalescent phases of COVID-19. The material from the prospective study consisted of cDNA or gDNA derived from T cells, B-cell-depleted T cells, or PBMCs. The repertoires were released in a freely available public database intended as a resource for research on the immune response to SARS-CoV-2. Sample metadata almost always included a de-identified subject ID, COVID-19 status, age in years and sex. The samples were drawn from the first 160 participants of the ongoing ImmuneRACE study and from 1,254 subjects provided by 6 global collaborators. The dataset comprised deeply sampled blood TCRbeta repertoires from subjects exposed to, actively infected with, or recovered from COVID-19. Where available, HLA class I and class II types were obtained from metadata supplied by the sample provider rather than from assay-based typing.

Collaborating institutions collected whole blood in K2EDTA tubes following their own protocols. Collaborator samples were shipped for TCRbeta analysis as frozen whole blood, isolated PBMCs, or DNA extracted from either sample type. Here is what the overall study found, with its caveats: Clinical and demographic metadata were provided uncurated, with the amount varying by source and participant.

The chain employs TRBV6-4 and TRBJ2-3; the best D guess is TRBD2, with 6 bases matching. The clonotype originates from a human donor in a cohort sampled during active COVID-19. Sequencing used peripheral blood. The CDR3 protein: CASSEQRADTQYF. The sequence in DNA is TGTGCCAGCAGTGAACAGCGGGCAGATACGCAGTATTTT.